These 5 T cell receptor beta chains originate from one sample sequenced in a study of CD8+CD57+ T cells in acquired aplastic anemia (dated by TCRdb to the late 2010s). The patients picked for sequencing were ones in whom flow cytometry had shown an expansion of CD8+CD57+ cells. For sequencing, an Illumina HiSeq 2000 was employed. Profiling of TCR beta VDJ combinations and CDR3 sequences used genomic DNA as the template. In TCRdb, the public reads were trimmed at Q25 with fastp and aligned with MiXCR, with productive beta chains retained. Each record represents a unique CDR3 protein, reported with the most common genes and DNA among its rows. Present in this sample are 450,000 to 600,000 distinct CDR3 sequences, around 33% of which were seen just once. The leading ten clones occupy less than 0.85% of the sample. The sequenced sample was sorted CD4+, CD8+, or CD8+CD57+ T cells (not recorded which) from PBMCs. These receptors all come from a human donor with aplastic anemia.

This clonotype has a handful of counts. V is TRBV7-2 and J is TRBJ1-2, with D hard to call. The V end was cut by 4 bases, the J end by 8 bases, with 11 bases between. The CDR3 is made up of 12 amino acids. Germline V CDR1 and CDR2: SGHTA, FQGNSA. The CDR3 loop reads CASSSQELGYTF. CDR3 nucleotide sequence: TGTGCCAGCAGCTCCCAGGAGTTAGGCTACACCTTC.

This clonotype was seen a handful of times. The V and J genes are TRBV11-2 and TRBJ2-5; D gene unclear. This CDR3 region has 13 residues. V lost 7 bases, J lost 4 bases, and 13 bases lay in between. CDR1 is SGHAT and CDR2 is FQNNGV in the germline V gene. The CDR3 here is CASKFGQRETQYF. Here the CDR3 DNA reads TGTGCCAGCAAGTTTGGGCAACGAGAGACCCAGTACTTC. The full variable domain, with the rest looked up from reference TRBV11-2 and TRBJ2-5, is EAGVAQSPRYKIIEKRQSVAFWCNPISGHATLYWYQQILGQGPKLLIQFQNNGVVDDSQLPKDRFSAERLKGVDSTLKIQPAKLEDSAVYLCASKFGQRETQYFGPGTRLLVL.

The rearrangement uses TRBV2 and TRBJ2-5; 10 nucleotides match TRBD2. The CDR3 spans 14 residues. Germline CDR1 is SNHLY and CDR2 is FYNNEI. The trim removed 8 bases at V and 5 bases at J, leaving 8 bases unmatched. The CDR3 nucleotides read TGTGCCAGCTTAGTAGCGGGGGGCGAGGAGACCCAGTACTTC. This gives the protein CASLVAGGEETQYF.

This chain connects TRBV27 to TRBJ1-3, with 7 nucleotides matching TRBD1. This CDR3 spans 15 amino acids. Germline trimming cut 2 bases from V and 3 bases from J; bases unmatched to any gene: 4. Germline CDR1 is MNHEY and CDR2 is SMNVEV (reference sequence). The CDR3 region has the DNA TGTGCCAGCAGTTTACTCCCAGGGGGTGGAAACACCATATATTTT. It yields the protein CASSLLPGGGNTIYF.

This sequence joins TRBV19 and TRBJ1-2; the match to TRBD1 covers 7 bases. Germline V lookup: CDR1 LNHDA, CDR2 SQIVND (reference sequence). V was pared by 8 bases and J by 7 bases, with 16 bases of the junction left unmatched. This CDR3 is 15 amino acids long. The CDR3 here is CASAIEGAYYSGYTF. As DNA, the CDR3 is TGTGCCAGTGCGATAGAGGGGGCGTATTATAGTGGCTACACCTTC.